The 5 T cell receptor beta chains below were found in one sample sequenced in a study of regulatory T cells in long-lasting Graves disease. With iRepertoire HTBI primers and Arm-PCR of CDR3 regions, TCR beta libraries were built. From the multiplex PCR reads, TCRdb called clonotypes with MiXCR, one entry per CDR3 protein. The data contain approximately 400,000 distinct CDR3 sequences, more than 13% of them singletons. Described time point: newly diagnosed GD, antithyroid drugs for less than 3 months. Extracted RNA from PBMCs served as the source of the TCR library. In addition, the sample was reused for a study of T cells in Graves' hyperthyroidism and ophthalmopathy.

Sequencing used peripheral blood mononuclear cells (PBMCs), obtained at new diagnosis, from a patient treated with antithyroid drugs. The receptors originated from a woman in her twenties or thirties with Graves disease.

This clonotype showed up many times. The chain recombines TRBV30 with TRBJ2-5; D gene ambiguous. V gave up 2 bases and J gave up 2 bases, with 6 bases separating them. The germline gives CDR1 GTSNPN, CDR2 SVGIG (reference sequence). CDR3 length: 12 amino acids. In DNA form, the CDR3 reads TGTGCCTGGAGTAGAACTCAAGAGACCCAGTACTTC. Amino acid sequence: CAWSRTQETQYF.

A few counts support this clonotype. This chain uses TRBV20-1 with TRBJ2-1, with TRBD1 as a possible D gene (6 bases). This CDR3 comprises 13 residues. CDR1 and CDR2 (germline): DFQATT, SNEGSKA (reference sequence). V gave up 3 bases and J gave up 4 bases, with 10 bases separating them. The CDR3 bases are TGCAGTGCTAGTTCAGGGGCATACAATGAGCAGTTCTTC. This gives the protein CSASSGAYNEQFF.

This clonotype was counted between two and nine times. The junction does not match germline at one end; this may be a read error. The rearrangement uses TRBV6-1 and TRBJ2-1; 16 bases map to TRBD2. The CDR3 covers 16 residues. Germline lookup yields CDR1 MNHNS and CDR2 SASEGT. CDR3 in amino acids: CASSPPSGTSGRAHIF. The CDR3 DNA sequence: TGTGCCAGCAGCCCTCCAAGCGGGACTAGCGGGAGGGCTCACATCTTC.

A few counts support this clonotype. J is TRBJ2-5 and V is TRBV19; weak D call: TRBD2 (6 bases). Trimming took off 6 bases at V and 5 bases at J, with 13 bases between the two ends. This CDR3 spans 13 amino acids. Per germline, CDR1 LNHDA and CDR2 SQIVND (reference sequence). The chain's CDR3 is CASRKKAGETQYF. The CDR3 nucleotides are TGTGCCAGTAGAAAGAAAGCGGGTGAGACCCAGTACTTC.

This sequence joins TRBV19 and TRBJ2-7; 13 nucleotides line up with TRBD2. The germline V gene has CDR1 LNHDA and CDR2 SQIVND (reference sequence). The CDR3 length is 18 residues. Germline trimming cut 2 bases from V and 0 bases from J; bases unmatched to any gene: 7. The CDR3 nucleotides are TGTGCCAGTAGTATATTTGGGACTAGCGGGACCTCCTCCTACGAGCAGTACTTC. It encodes CASSIFGTSGTSSYEQYF. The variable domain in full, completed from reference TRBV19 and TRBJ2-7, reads DGGITQSPKYLFRKEGQNVTLSCEQNLNHDAMYWYRQDPGQGLRLIYYSQIVNDFQKGDIAEGYSVSREKKESFPLTVTSAQKNPTAFYLCASSIFGTSGTSSYEQYFGPGTRLTVT.